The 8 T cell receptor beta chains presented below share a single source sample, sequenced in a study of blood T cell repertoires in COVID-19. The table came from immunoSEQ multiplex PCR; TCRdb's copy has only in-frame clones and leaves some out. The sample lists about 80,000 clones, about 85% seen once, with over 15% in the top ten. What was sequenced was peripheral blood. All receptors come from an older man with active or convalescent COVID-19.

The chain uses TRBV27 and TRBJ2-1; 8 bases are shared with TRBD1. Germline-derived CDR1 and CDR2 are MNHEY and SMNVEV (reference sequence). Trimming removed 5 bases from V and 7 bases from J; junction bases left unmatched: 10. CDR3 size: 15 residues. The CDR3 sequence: CASSQPGQVKNEQFF. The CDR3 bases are TGTGCCAGCAGTCAGCCGGGACAGGTAAAAAATGAGCAGTTCTTC.

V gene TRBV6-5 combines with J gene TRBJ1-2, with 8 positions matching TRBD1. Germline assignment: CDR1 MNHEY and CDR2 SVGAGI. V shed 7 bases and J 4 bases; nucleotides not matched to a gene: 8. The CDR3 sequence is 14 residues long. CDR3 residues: CASMTGQDLYGYTF. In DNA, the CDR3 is TGTGCCAGCATGACGGGACAGGATCTCTATGGCTACACCTTC.

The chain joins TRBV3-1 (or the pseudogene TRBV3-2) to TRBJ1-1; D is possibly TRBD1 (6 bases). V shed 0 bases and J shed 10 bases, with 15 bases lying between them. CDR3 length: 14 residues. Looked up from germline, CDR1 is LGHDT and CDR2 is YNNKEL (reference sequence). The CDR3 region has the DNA TGTGCCAGCAGCCAAGATTGGCAGGGGAGAGGAGCTTTCTTT. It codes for CASSQDWQGRGAFF.

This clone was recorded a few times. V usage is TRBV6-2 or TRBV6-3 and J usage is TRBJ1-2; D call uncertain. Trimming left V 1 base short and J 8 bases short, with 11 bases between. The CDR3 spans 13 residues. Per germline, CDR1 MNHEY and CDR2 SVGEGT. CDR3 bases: TGTGCCAGCAGTTACTATCGGGGAGGCGGCTACACCTTC. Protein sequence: CASSYYRGGGYTF.

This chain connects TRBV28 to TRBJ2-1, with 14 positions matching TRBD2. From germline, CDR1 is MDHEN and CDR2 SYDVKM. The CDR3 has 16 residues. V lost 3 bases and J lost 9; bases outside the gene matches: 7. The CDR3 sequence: CASSFSTSGRAAEQFF. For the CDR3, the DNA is TGTGCCAGCAGTTTCTCGACTAGCGGGAGGGCCGCTGAGCAGTTCTTC.

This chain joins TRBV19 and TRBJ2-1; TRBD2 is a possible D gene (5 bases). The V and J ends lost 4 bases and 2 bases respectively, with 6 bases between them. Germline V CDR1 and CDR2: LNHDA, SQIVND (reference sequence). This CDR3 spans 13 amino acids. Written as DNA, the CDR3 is TGTGCCAGTAGTACGCGGGCCTACAATGAGCAGTTCTTC. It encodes CASSTRAYNEQFF.

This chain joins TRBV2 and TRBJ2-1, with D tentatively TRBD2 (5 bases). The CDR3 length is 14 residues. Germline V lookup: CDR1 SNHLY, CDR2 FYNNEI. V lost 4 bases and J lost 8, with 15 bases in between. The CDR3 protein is CASSADLVRDEQFF. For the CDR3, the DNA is TGTGCCAGCAGTGCCGACCTTGTGAGGGATGAGCAGTTCTTC.

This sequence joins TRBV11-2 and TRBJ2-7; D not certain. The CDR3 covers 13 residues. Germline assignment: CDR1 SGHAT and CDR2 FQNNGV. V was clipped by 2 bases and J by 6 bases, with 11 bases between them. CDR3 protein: CASSLTTEVEQYV. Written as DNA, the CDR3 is TGTGCCAGCAGCTTAACTACGGAAGTCGAGCAGTACGTC.